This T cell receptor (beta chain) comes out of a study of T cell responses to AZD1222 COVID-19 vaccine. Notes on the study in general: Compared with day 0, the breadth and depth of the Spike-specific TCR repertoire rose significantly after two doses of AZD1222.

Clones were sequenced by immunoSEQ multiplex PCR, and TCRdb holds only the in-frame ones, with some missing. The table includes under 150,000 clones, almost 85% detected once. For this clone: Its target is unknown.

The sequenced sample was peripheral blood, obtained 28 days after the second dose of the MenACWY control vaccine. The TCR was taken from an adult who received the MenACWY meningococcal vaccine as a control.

CDR3 sequence: CASSSAGDYGYTF. CDR3 DNA: TGTGCCAGCAGTTCCGCTGGGGACTATGGCTACACCTTC. The chain recombines TRBV28 with TRBJ1-2; D remains ambiguous. Germline V lookup: CDR1 MDHEN, CDR2 SYDVKM. The ends were cut back, 4 bases at V and 3 bases at J, with 9 bases in the middle. The CDR3 is made up of 13 amino acids.